This is a list of T cell receptor beta chains from one sample in a study of blood T cell repertoires in COVID-19. The data were produced by immunoSEQ multiplex PCR, yet TCRdb's version contains in-frame clones alone and is incomplete. The sample contains roughly 250,000 clones, about 89% of which appear only once. The sample comprised peripheral blood. The receptor source for this set is a man aged 25 to 40 with acute or convalescent COVID-19. Both conserved end residues are part of each CDR3. The order of the fields is D gene, J gene, V gene, clone size, CDR3 DNA, CDR3 protein. The D gene is left open where the match is weak. Size values are once, few and many counts, or a class for expanded clones, and some rows have none.

D gene: TRBD1
J gene: TRBJ1-5
V gene: TRBV18
clone size: -
CDR3 DNA: TGTGCCAGCTCACTCCTAAGACAGACAGGGACGACTCAGGGTCAGCCCCAGCATTTT
CDR3 protein: CASSLLRQTGTTQGQPQHF

D gene: TRBD1
J gene: TRBJ1-1
V gene: TRBV12-3/TRBV12-4
clone size: -
CDR3 DNA: TGTGCCAGCAGATGGCGGACAGGTGAAGCTTTCTTT
CDR3 protein: CASRWRTGEAFF

D gene: -
J gene: TRBJ1-6
V gene: TRBV28
clone size: -
CDR3 DNA: TGTGCCAGCACCACACCCGGGGAGGTGGGCAATTCACCCCTCCACTTT
CDR3 protein: CASTTPGEVGNSPLHF

D gene: TRBD1
J gene: TRBJ1-2
V gene: TRBV2
clone size: -
CDR3 DNA: TGTGCCAGCGAACAGGGGCGCGAATTCTATGGCTACACCTTC
CDR3 protein: CASEQGREFYGYTF

D gene: -
J gene: TRBJ1-2
V gene: TRBV11-2
clone size: -
CDR3 DNA: TGTGCCAGCAGCTTAGCAGGGAACTATGGCTACACCTTC
CDR3 protein: CASSLAGNYGYTF

D gene: TRBD1
J gene: TRBJ1-1
V gene: TRBV9
clone size: once
CDR3 DNA: TGTGCCAGCAGCGTAGGGGACAGGGGAGGGAACACTGAAGCTTTCTTT
CDR3 protein: CASSVGDRGGNTEAFF

D gene: -
J gene: TRBJ1-1
V gene: TRBV3-1/TRBV3-2
clone size: -
CDR3 DNA: TGTGCCAGCAGCCAGGGGCGGAACACTGAAGCTTTCTTT
CDR3 protein: CASSQGRNTEAFF

D gene: -
J gene: TRBJ2-7
V gene: TRBV19
clone size: -
CDR3 DNA: TGTGCCACCTCACCCGTGGGCCGCGTGGACGAGCAGTACTTC
CDR3 protein: CATSPVGRVDEQYF

D gene: -
J gene: TRBJ2-1
V gene: TRBV29-1
clone size: once
CDR3 DNA: TGCAGCGTTGGTTATCGGTTCAATGAGCAGTTCTTC
CDR3 protein: CSVGYRFNEQFF

D gene: -
J gene: TRBJ1-2
V gene: TRBV7-8
clone size: -
CDR3 DNA: TGTGCCAGCAGCTTAAGAAGGGAGCCCACTCCCTATGGCTACACCTTC
CDR3 protein: CASSLRREPTPYGYTF

D gene: TRBD1
J gene: TRBJ1-1
V gene: TRBV6-5
clone size: -
CDR3 DNA: TGTGCCAGCAGGACAGGGGCTGTGAACACTGAAGCTTTCTTT
CDR3 protein: CASRTGAVNTEAFF

D gene: -
J gene: TRBJ1-1
V gene: TRBV6-5
clone size: -
CDR3 DNA: TGTGCCAGCAGTTACGGGGCGCAAATGAACACTGAAGCTTTCTTT
CDR3 protein: CASSYGAQMNTEAFF

D gene: -
J gene: TRBJ1-2
V gene: TRBV7-9
clone size: -
CDR3 DNA: TGTGCCAGCAGCTCCAATACAGGGTTCTATGGCTACACCTTC
CDR3 protein: CASSSNTGFYGYTF

D gene: TRBD1
J gene: TRBJ1-1
V gene: TRBV5-1
clone size: -
CDR3 DNA: TGCGCCAGCAGCTCAACAGGGGTGAGCACTGAAGCTTTCTTT
CDR3 protein: CASSSTGVSTEAFF

D gene: -
J gene: TRBJ2-4
V gene: TRBV20-1
clone size: once
CDR3 DNA: TGCAGTGCTAGTCTGGACATCGGACAGCAAAACATTCAGTACTTC
CDR3 protein: CSASLDIGQQNIQYF

D gene: TRBD2
J gene: TRBJ2-1
V gene: TRBV24-1
clone size: -
CDR3 DNA: TGTGCCACCAGTGATTCCCAAGCTAGCGGGAGGGCCAGGGATGAGCAGTTCTTC
CDR3 protein: CATSDSQASGRARDEQFF

D gene: -
J gene: TRBJ1-3
V gene: TRBV7-9
clone size: -
CDR3 DNA: TGTGCCAGCAGCCCTTCAGGGGTCTCTGGAAACACCATATATTTT
CDR3 protein: CASSPSGVSGNTIYF

D gene: -
J gene: TRBJ1-3
V gene: TRBV11-2
clone size: -
CDR3 DNA: TGTGCCAGCAGCGACGGCGGAACTGGAAACACCATATATTTT
CDR3 protein: CASSDGGTGNTIYF

D gene: -
J gene: TRBJ1-1
V gene: TRBV11-1
clone size: -
CDR3 DNA: TGTGCCAGCAGCCCCTCTGGGGGGGGATTGAACACTGAAGCTTTCTTT
CDR3 protein: CASSPSGGGLNTEAFF

D gene: TRBD2
J gene: TRBJ2-5
V gene: TRBV4-1
clone size: -
CDR3 DNA: TGCGCCAGCAGCCAAGCCGAGACTAGCCTTCGGGAGACCCAGTACTTC
CDR3 protein: CASSQAETSLRETQYF

D gene: -
J gene: TRBJ1-5
V gene: TRBV28
clone size: -
CDR3 DNA: TGTGCCAGCAGTTTTTATGGCCAGCCCCAGCATTTT
CDR3 protein: CASSFYGQPQHF

D gene: TRBD1
J gene: TRBJ2-1
V gene: TRBV28
clone size: few
CDR3 DNA: TGTGCCAGCAGTCGGACAGGGCGCAATGAGCAGTTCTTC
CDR3 protein: CASSRTGRNEQFF

D gene: -
J gene: TRBJ1-5
V gene: TRBV25-1
clone size: -
CDR3 DNA: TGTGCCAGCAGTGGGCAGGGGAATCAGCCCCAGCATTTT
CDR3 protein: CASSGQGNQPQHF

D gene: -
J gene: TRBJ1-2
V gene: TRBV5-6
clone size: once
CDR3 DNA: TGTGCCAGCAGCTTGGGTTCGAACAGGGAATATGGCTACACCTTC
CDR3 protein: CASSLGSNREYGYTF

D gene: -
J gene: TRBJ2-5
V gene: TRBV4-2
clone size: -
CDR3 DNA: TGTGCCAGCAGCCCGGGAGAGACCCAGTACTTC
CDR3 protein: CASSPGETQYF

D gene: TRBD1
J gene: TRBJ1-6
V gene: TRBV2
clone size: -
CDR3 DNA: TGTGCCAGCATGGCCTCTACAGGGGCTAGTTCACCCCTCCACTTT
CDR3 protein: CASMASTGASSPLHF

D gene: -
J gene: TRBJ1-2
V gene: TRBV27
clone size: -
CDR3 DNA: TGTGCCAGCAGTCTTACAGGGAACTATGGCTACACCTTC
CDR3 protein: CASSLTGNYGYTF

D gene: TRBD2
J gene: TRBJ2-5
V gene: TRBV3-1/TRBV3-2
clone size: once
CDR3 DNA: TGTGCCAGCAGCCAACGCGGGGGGGAGACCCAGTACTTC
CDR3 protein: CASSQRGGETQYF

D gene: -
J gene: TRBJ1-2
V gene: TRBV4-1
clone size: few
CDR3 DNA: TGCGCCAGCAGCCAAGATCTGAGACAGGAACATCTCAACTATGGCTACACCTTC
CDR3 protein: CASSQDLRQEHLNYGYTF

D gene: -
J gene: TRBJ1-2
V gene: TRBV21-1
clone size: -
CDR3 DNA: TGTGCCAGCGACAGGGCCTATGGCTACACCTTC
CDR3 protein: CASDRAYGYTF

D gene: -
J gene: TRBJ2-1
V gene: TRBV7-2
clone size: -
CDR3 DNA: TGTGCCAGCAGCTTAGCCGAAGCTATATACAATGAGCAGTTCTTC
CDR3 protein: CASSLAEAIYNEQFF

D gene: TRBD1
J gene: TRBJ1-5
V gene: TRBV19
clone size: -
CDR3 DNA: TGTGCCAGTAGTATAGAGTCCAGGGGGCGCCGGAATCAGCCCCAGCATTTT
CDR3 protein: CASSIESRGRRNQPQHF

D gene: -
J gene: TRBJ2-1
V gene: TRBV10-3
clone size: -
CDR3 DNA: TGTGCCATCAGTGGGACAGATGAGCAGTTCTTC
CDR3 protein: CAISGTDEQFF

D gene: -
J gene: TRBJ2-2
V gene: TRBV4-1
clone size: -
CDR3 DNA: TGCGCCAGCAGCCAAGATGTGCTGGTAGCCGGGGAGCTGTTTTTT
CDR3 protein: CASSQDVLVAGELFF

D gene: -
J gene: TRBJ1-4
V gene: TRBV29-1
clone size: -
CDR3 DNA: TGCAGCGCTCATCCCGGGACATCTAATGAAAAACTGTTTTTT
CDR3 protein: CSAHPGTSNEKLFF

D gene: -
J gene: TRBJ1-6
V gene: TRBV11-3
clone size: once
CDR3 DNA: TGTGCCAGCAGCTTAGCGACAGTGAATTCACCCCTCCACTTT
CDR3 protein: CASSLATVNSPLHF

D gene: -
J gene: TRBJ2-5
V gene: TRBV6-5
clone size: -
CDR3 DNA: TGTGCCAGCAGCCCCACCCCGGGGACCCAGTACTTC
CDR3 protein: CASSPTPGTQYF

D gene: -
J gene: TRBJ1-6
V gene: TRBV2
clone size: few
CDR3 DNA: TGTGCCAGCAGGCAGGGTATAGATTCACCCCTCCACTTT
CDR3 protein: CASRQGIDSPLHF

D gene: TRBD2
J gene: TRBJ2-7
V gene: TRBV5-4
clone size: -
CDR3 DNA: TGTGCCAGCAGCCTGGGTGGTAGCGGGGGTTCTACCTACGAGCAGTACTTC
CDR3 protein: CASSLGGSGGSTYEQYF

D gene: -
J gene: TRBJ1-1
V gene: TRBV7-8
clone size: -
CDR3 DNA: TGTGCCAGCAGCTCCCAAACAAGGAACACTGAAGCTTTCTTT
CDR3 protein: CASSSQTRNTEAFF

D gene: -
J gene: TRBJ1-3
V gene: TRBV30
clone size: few
CDR3 DNA: TGTGCCTGGAGTGTCCTTAGCTCTGGAAACACCATATATTTT
CDR3 protein: CAWSVLSSGNTIYF

D gene: -
J gene: TRBJ1-6
V gene: TRBV5-1
clone size: -
CDR3 DNA: TGCGCCAGCAGCTCCACAGGGTTGAGCTCCTATAATTCACCCCTCCACTTT
CDR3 protein: CASSSTGLSSYNSPLHF

D gene: -
J gene: TRBJ2-7
V gene: TRBV6-2/TRBV6-3
clone size: -
CDR3 DNA: TGTGCCAGCAGCTCACCCCCTAAACAGGGACCCGAGCAGTACTTC
CDR3 protein: CASSSPPKQGPEQYF

D gene: -
J gene: TRBJ1-2
V gene: TRBV12-3/TRBV12-4
clone size: -
CDR3 DNA: TGTGCCAGCAGTGGGAGTGGCTACACCTTC
CDR3 protein: CASSGSGYTF

D gene: TRBD1
J gene: TRBJ1-2
V gene: TRBV28
clone size: -
CDR3 DNA: TGTGCCAGCAGTCAACCGGGACAGGCGGATGGCTACACCTTC
CDR3 protein: CASSQPGQADGYTF

D gene: -
J gene: TRBJ2-2
V gene: TRBV30
clone size: -
CDR3 DNA: TGTGCCTGGAGTGTAACGGGCGGGGAGCTGTTTTTT
CDR3 protein: CAWSVTGGELFF

D gene: TRBD2
J gene: TRBJ2-1
V gene: TRBV7-9
clone size: -
CDR3 DNA: TGTGCCAGCAGCTTATCAAACCTAGCGGGAGGGCCTGGTGAGCAGTTCTTC
CDR3 protein: CASSLSNLAGGPGEQFF

D gene: -
J gene: TRBJ2-2
V gene: TRBV7-7
clone size: -
CDR3 DNA: TGTGCTAGCAGCTTAGCAGGGGCGCAAACCGGGGAGCTGTTTTTT
CDR3 protein: CASSLAGAQTGELFF